This is a list of T cell receptor beta chains from one sample in a study of blood T cell repertoires in COVID-19. Generated by immunoSEQ multiplex PCR, the TCRdb table keeps only in-frame clones and is missing some. The sample records over 10,000 clones, 70% to 75% being singletons. Sequenced: peripheral blood. These receptors were obtained from a man aged 60 to 75 with COVID-19, enrolled during active disease. Both conserved end residues are trimmed from each CDR3. A D gene is named only where the DNA matches it firmly.

>TRBV27|TRBD1|TRBJ1-2
ASRGTGVYGYT
>TRBV10-3|TRBD1|TRBJ1-1
AIKGQGEYTEAF
>TRBV5-1|TRBD2|TRBJ2-2
ASSGGRRGRVTGELF
>TRBV5-5|TRBD1|TRBJ2-5
ASSQGQGRQTQY
>TRBV6-2/TRBV6-3|-|TRBJ1-5
ASSYSMEDYSNQPQH
>TRBV9|-|TRBJ2-1
ASTDLRVHEQF
>TRBV27|TRBD1|TRBJ1-6
ASSSDRARLTLH
>TRBV5-5|-|TRBJ1-1
ASSLEWRRDTEAF
>TRBV27|-|TRBJ1-2
ASSLLGREEGYT
>TRBV7-3|-|TRBJ2-3
ASSYPGDTQY
>TRBV5-1|TRBD1|TRBJ2-2
ASSYRTGGVRTGELF
>TRBV28|-|TRBJ2-1
ASSRRDNEQF
>TRBV29-1|-|TRBJ1-4
SVEDRGAAGEKLF
>TRBV2|-|TRBJ1-2
ASRDLQAFYGYT
>TRBV11-3|-|TRBJ1-5
ASSLDSYSNQPQH
>TRBV10-3|TRBD2|TRBJ2-1
AISVITSGGPPSYNEQF
>TRBV27|-|TRBJ2-1
ASTGSHTAYNEQF
>TRBV6-2/TRBV6-3|-|TRBJ2-5
ASSSPGETQY
>TRBV11-2|-|TRBJ1-2
ASSLDRGGWDYGYT
>TRBV9|-|TRBJ1-1
ASSVGHPEAGTEAF
>TRBV27|-|TRBJ1-2
ASSLEGLGGYT
>TRBV24-1|-|TRBJ1-3
ATSDSRSSGNTIY
>TRBV28|-|TRBJ1-5
ASADNQPQH
>TRBV5-1|-|TRBJ2-3
ASSPYRTDTQY
>TRBV15|TRBD2|TRBJ2-5
ATSRSQTSRYQETQY
>TRBV5-6|-|TRBJ1-2
ASSLVAGAGGYT
>TRBV7-2|-|TRBJ2-1
ASSPTPGAYNEQF